These 13 T cell receptor beta chains originate from one sample sequenced in a study of blood T cell repertoires in COVID-19. TCRdb's copy holds only in-frame clones and misses some; the assay was immunoSEQ multiplex PCR. The table shows roughly 250,000 clones, with approximately 91% occurring only once. The sequenced sample consisted of peripheral blood. The receptors derive from a woman in her 40s who had recovered from COVID-19.

This chain uses TRBV6-6 with TRBJ2-7; 10 positions match TRBD2. The CDR3 loop spans 15 amino acids. Germline V gives CDR1 MNHNY, CDR2 SVGAGI (reference sequence). V was pared by 2 bases and J by 2 bases, with 3 bases of the junction left unmatched. CDR3 DNA: TGTGCCAGCAGTTACAGCGGGGGGGCCACCTACGAGCAGTACTTC. This sequence encodes CASSYSGGATYEQYF.

This clone was counted a few times. The rearrangement uses TRBV7-8 and TRBJ1-5; 10 bases are a match to TRBD1. With V trimmed by 5 bases and J by 2 bases, 12 bases remained unmatched. This CDR3 comprises 18 residues. The germline CDR1 and CDR2 sequences are SGHVS and FQNEAQ. The CDR3 loop reads CASSVMTGGLGGNQPQHF. In nucleotides, the CDR3 is TGTGCCAGCAGCGTAATGACAGGGGGCCTCGGCGGCAATCAGCCCCAGCATTTT.

J is TRBJ1-2 and V is TRBV27; 7 bases align to TRBD1. The CDR3 contains 13 residues. Germline trimming cut 5 bases from V and 5 bases from J; bases unmatched to any gene: 5. Germline CDR1 and CDR2: MNHEY and SMNVEV (reference sequence). The CDR3 loop reads CASSGTAGYGYTF. The CDR3 bases are TGTGCCAGCAGTGGGACAGCAGGATATGGCTACACCTTC.

This clone was seen a single time. The chain links TRBV6-2 or TRBV6-3 to TRBJ2-1, with TRBD2 matching over 7 bases. V was pared by 4 bases and J by 7 bases, with 16 bases of the junction left unmatched. The CDR3 spans 17 residues. Looked up from germline, CDR1 is MNHEY and CDR2 is SVGEGT. CDR3 amino acids: CASSWSASGAPRNEQFF. CDR3 sequence (DNA): TGTGCCAGCAGTTGGTCGGCTAGCGGAGCCCCAAGGAATGAGCAGTTCTTC.

The chain has TRBV2 and TRBJ1-1, with D unresolved. Germline V lookup: CDR1 SNHLY, CDR2 FYNNEI. V lost 4 bases to trimming and J lost 10 bases, with 22 bases between them. CDR3 length equals 15 residues. This CDR3 reads CASSASPMGLPGAFF. In DNA form, the CDR3 reads TGTGCCAGCAGTGCCAGCCCGATGGGCCTGCCAGGAGCTTTCTTT.

This chain uses TRBV6-5 with TRBJ2-2; 8 bases line up with TRBD2. CDR1 and CDR2 (germline): MNHEY, SVGAGI. There are 13 residues in the CDR3. Trimming took 8 bases from V and 7 from J; bases not matched to a gene: 6. Written as DNA, the CDR3 is TGTGCCAGCGCGGTGCTAGCGGGCGGGGAGCTGTTTTTT. Its protein is CASAVLAGGELFF.

The table lists this clone with a count of one. The chain uses TRBV6-2 or TRBV6-3 and TRBJ2-5; 8 bases fit TRBD1. CDR1 and CDR2 (germline): MNHEY, SVGEGT. The length of the CDR3 is 14 residues. The J segment lost 8 bases and the V segment lost 5 bases, leaving 10 bases of the junction unmatched. CDR3 protein: CASSPGQGPLTQYF. In nucleotides, the CDR3 is TGTGCCAGCAGTCCCGGACAGGGCCCCCTTACCCAGTACTTC.

This chain links TRBV5-5 with TRBJ1-2; the match to TRBD1 covers 8 bases. The CDR3 runs 15 residues. Per germline, CDR1 SGHKS and CDR2 YYEKEE (reference sequence). After removal of 4 bases from V and 1 base from J, the junction contained 6 bases not matched to a gene. Written as DNA, the CDR3 is TGTGCCAGCAGCCTAGGGACAGGAATTAACTATGGCTACACCTTC. Translation: CASSLGTGINYGYTF.

This rearrangement joins TRBV24-1 to TRBJ2-1; tentatively, D is TRBD2 (6 bases). The CDR3 has 16 residues. V gave up 1 base and J gave up 4 bases, with 13 bases separating them. Germline V CDR1 and CDR2: KGHDR, SFDVKD. The CDR3 spells CATSDLAGAGYNEQFF. In DNA form, the CDR3 reads TGTGCCACCAGTGATTTAGCGGGTGCGGGATACAATGAGCAGTTCTTC.

The genes are TRBV28 and TRBJ1-4, with 10 bases that match TRBD1. V was clipped by 6 bases and J by 8 bases; unmatched bases: 6. This CDR3 region has 14 residues. Germline assignment: CDR1 MDHEN and CDR2 SYDVKM. Here the CDR3 DNA reads TGTGCCAGCAGCATGACAGGGGGCTCCGAAAAACTGTTTTTT. Translation gives CASSMTGGSEKLFF.

The rearrangement joins TRBV6-6 to TRBJ2-7; 8 positions agree with TRBD1. The germline gives CDR1 MNHNY, CDR2 SVGAGI (reference sequence). This CDR3 spans 14 amino acids. Trimming at V came to 7 bases and at J to 3 bases, leaving 8 bases not matched to a gene. The CDR3 loop is CASTSGQADYEQYF. The CDR3 DNA sequence: TGTGCCAGCACCTCGGGACAGGCCGACTACGAGCAGTACTTC.

V is TRBV28 and J is TRBJ1-2; TRBD1 aligns across 7 bases. The CDR3 totals 15 residues. J was trimmed by 4 bases and V by 3 bases; bases with no gene match: 8. Germline CDR1 and CDR2: MDHEN and SYDVKM. CDR3 sequence (DNA): TGTGCCAGCAGTTTCCCCGACAGGGTGGGCTATGGCTACACCTTC. Translating gives CASSFPDRVGYGYTF.

V usage is TRBV7-2 and J usage is TRBJ2-5, with 8 bases identical to TRBD1. The CDR3 runs 15 residues. V trimming: 4 bases; J trimming: 7 bases; junction bases outside the gene matches: 11. Germline V gives CDR1 SGHTA, CDR2 FQGNSA. The CDR3 loop is CASSYRGTGEMTQYF. As DNA, the CDR3 is TGTGCCAGCAGCTATAGGGGGACAGGCGAAATGACCCAGTACTTC.